This T cell receptor (beta chain) comes out of a study of T cells in Graves' hyperthyroidism and ophthalmopathy. The CDR3 has 15 residues. Trimming cost V 6 bases and J 1 base, with 15 bases left between them. Using RNA transcripts as the source, TCR beta CDR3 regions were amplified. TCR CDR3 underwent first-round RT-PCR with the HTBI primer set. Each CDR3 protein gets one entry after TCRdb re-called the multiplex PCR reads with MiXCR. Of nearly 600,000 distinct CDR3 sequences listed, more than 11% are singletons. This clonotype was picked up many times. The sequence came from a woman in her twenties or thirties with Graves' hyperthyroidism that later progressed to Graves' ophthalmopathy. Sequencing input: blood. This chain links TRBV12-3 or TRBV12-4 with TRBJ2-5, with D unresolved. DNA for the CDR3: TGTGCCAGCAGCCCTAGATTGGGCAGCCAAGAGACCCAGTACTTC. This gives the protein CASSPRLGSQETQYF.